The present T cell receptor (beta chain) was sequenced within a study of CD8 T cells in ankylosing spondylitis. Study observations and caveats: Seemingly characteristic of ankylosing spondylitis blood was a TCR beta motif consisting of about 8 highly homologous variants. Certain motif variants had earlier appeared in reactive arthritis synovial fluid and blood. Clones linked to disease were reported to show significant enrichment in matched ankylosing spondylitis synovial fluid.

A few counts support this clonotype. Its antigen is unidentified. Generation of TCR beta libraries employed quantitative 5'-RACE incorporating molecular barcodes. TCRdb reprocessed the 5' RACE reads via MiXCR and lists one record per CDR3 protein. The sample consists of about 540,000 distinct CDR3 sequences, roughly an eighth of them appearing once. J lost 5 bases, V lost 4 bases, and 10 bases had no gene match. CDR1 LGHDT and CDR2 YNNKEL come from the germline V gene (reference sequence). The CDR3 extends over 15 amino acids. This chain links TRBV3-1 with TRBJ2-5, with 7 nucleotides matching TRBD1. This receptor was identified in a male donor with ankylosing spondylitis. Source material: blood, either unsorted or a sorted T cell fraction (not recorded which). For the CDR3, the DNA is TGTGCCAGCAGCCCATGGGACAGAGGGTGGGAGACCCAGTACTTC. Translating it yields CASSPWDRGWETQYF.